This is a list of T cell receptor beta chains from one sample in a study of metastatic and nonmetastatic thyroid tumors. TCRdb re-analyzed the PCR reads through MiXCR. This repertoire shows thousands of clones, under 30% found once; its top ten account for 11%. The sequencing input was adjacent normal tissue. The receptors here all came from a male donor with papillary thyroid cancer or a benign thyroid nodule (not recorded which). Some clones in this sample may be carry-over from other donors' samples. Each CDR3 is given with its conserved first and last residue. D genes are given only for firm matches. Not all rows give a size; the values are once, few, many and, for expanded clones, a class.

V gene: TRBV5-1; clone size: medium-sized; D gene: TRBD1; J gene: TRBJ2-5; CDR3 DNA: TGCGCCAGCAGCTTGACGGGACAGTTCCAAGAGACCCAGTACTTC; CDR3 protein: CASSLTGQFQETQYF
V gene: TRBV6-5; clone size: NA; D gene: NA; J gene: TRBJ2-7; CDR3 DNA: TGTGCCAGCAGTTTCAGTCCGGGACGCCAGTCCTACGAGCAGTACTTC; CDR3 protein: CASSFSPGRQSYEQYF
V gene: TRBV6-1; clone size: many; D gene: TRBD1; J gene: TRBJ1-5; CDR3 DNA: TGTGCCAGCAGTGAATCAGGGGACAGAGGTTACAATCAGCCCCAGCATTTT; CDR3 protein: CASSESGDRGYNQPQHF
V gene: TRBV25-1; clone size: medium-sized; D gene: TRBD1; J gene: TRBJ1-1; CDR3 DNA: TGTGCCAGCAGTAAAAGGGGAGGGACAGGGATATTTGAAGCTTTCTTT; CDR3 protein: CASSKRGGTGIFEAFF
V gene: TRBV2; clone size: few; D gene: NA; J gene: TRBJ1-1; CDR3 DNA: TGTGCCAGCAGTCTGACGAGAACTGAAGCTTTCTTT; CDR3 protein: CASSLTRTEAFF
V gene: TRBV5-1; clone size: NA; D gene: TRBD2; J gene: TRBJ2-7; CDR3 DNA: TGCGCCAGCAGCTTTAGCGGGAGCCCCTACGAGCAGTACTTC; CDR3 protein: CASSFSGSPYEQYF
V gene: TRBV20-1; clone size: NA; D gene: TRBD1; J gene: TRBJ1-4; CDR3 DNA: TGCAGTGCTAGAGATCTTTTAACAGGGGATGAAAAACTGTTTTTT; CDR3 protein: CSARDLLTGDEKLFF
V gene: TRBV5-1; clone size: NA; D gene: NA; J gene: TRBJ2-1; CDR3 DNA: TGCGCCAGCAGCTTGGGGGACATAGTAGGGTACAATGAGCAGTTCTTC; CDR3 protein: CASSLGDIVGYNEQFF
V gene: TRBV30; clone size: NA; D gene: TRBD1; J gene: TRBJ2-1; CDR3 DNA: TGTGCCTGGAGGACAGGGGGCGTAAATGAGCAGTTCTTC; CDR3 protein: CAWRTGGVNEQFF
V gene: TRBV7-3; clone size: NA; D gene: NA; J gene: TRBJ2-5; CDR3 DNA: TGTGCCAGCAGCCCCCGCGCCTTC; CDR3 protein: CASSPRAF
V gene: TRBV20-1; clone size: large; D gene: TRBD2; J gene: TRBJ2-7; CDR3 DNA: TGCAGTGCTATCCCGACCTGGACTAGCGGTACCTACGAGCAGTACTTC; CDR3 protein: CSAIPTWTSGTYEQYF
V gene: TRBV5-1; clone size: NA; D gene: TRBD2; J gene: TRBJ2-5; CDR3 DNA: TGCGCCAGCAGCTTCGGGGGGACCCAAGAGACCCAGTACTTC; CDR3 protein: CASSFGGTQETQYF
V gene: TRBV13; clone size: NA; D gene: TRBD2; J gene: TRBJ2-2; CDR3 DNA: TGTGCCAGCAGCCCAATGAAACTAGCGGGAGGATGGCACACCGGGGAGCTGTTTTTT; CDR3 protein: CASSPMKLAGGWHTGELFF
V gene: TRBV6-1; clone size: NA; D gene: NA; J gene: TRBJ2-2; CDR3 DNA: TGTGCCAGCAGTCGAAGTCCCGGCACGGGGACCGGGGAGCTGTTTTTT; CDR3 protein: CASSRSPGTGTGELFF
V gene: TRBV5-4; clone size: NA; D gene: TRBD2; J gene: TRBJ2-7; CDR3 DNA: TGTGCCAGCAGTCTCCGGGGGGGCGTCAACGAGCAGTACTTC; CDR3 protein: CASSLRGGVNEQYF
V gene: TRBV6-1; clone size: few; D gene: NA; J gene: TRBJ1-6; CDR3 DNA: TGTGCCAGGCGGAGGGGGGGTAATTCACCCCTCCACTTT; CDR3 protein: CARRRGGNSPLHF
V gene: TRBV3-1; clone size: few; D gene: NA; J gene: TRBJ2-7; CDR3 DNA: TGTGCCAGCAGCCAAGATAGGTACGAGCAGTACTTC; CDR3 protein: CASSQDRYEQYF
V gene: TRBV28; clone size: NA; D gene: NA; J gene: TRBJ1-6; CDR3 DNA: TGTGCCAGCAGTTTAGGCAGTAATAATTCACCCCTCCACTTT; CDR3 protein: CASSLGSNNSPLHF
V gene: TRBV10-3; clone size: medium-sized; D gene: NA; J gene: TRBJ2-7; CDR3 DNA: TGTGCCATCAGTGTTGGAGGGGGCGAGTACGAGCAGTACTTC; CDR3 protein: CAISVGGGEYEQYF
V gene: TRBV6-6; clone size: few; D gene: NA; J gene: TRBJ2-3; CDR3 DNA: TGTGCCAGCAGTGATTCGAGCTCGGGGGGCACAGATACGCAGTATTTT; CDR3 protein: CASSDSSSGGTDTQYF
V gene: TRBV19; clone size: few; D gene: NA; J gene: TRBJ1-1; CDR3 DNA: TGTGCCAGTAGTATAAGGGGGGCCCCTAACACTGAAGCTTTCTTT; CDR3 protein: CASSIRGAPNTEAFF
V gene: TRBV5-1; clone size: large; D gene: TRBD1; J gene: TRBJ1-6; CDR3 DNA: TGCGCCAGCACCCCAGGAGGGACAGACAGTTCACCCCTCCACTTT; CDR3 protein: CASTPGGTDSSPLHF
V gene: TRBV3-1; clone size: medium-sized; D gene: TRBD1; J gene: TRBJ2-7; CDR3 DNA: TGTGCCAGCAGCCAAGGGACAGGGCCAAGCTCCTACGAGCAGTACTTC; CDR3 protein: CASSQGTGPSSYEQYF
V gene: TRBV20-1; clone size: NA; D gene: NA; J gene: TRBJ1-2; CDR3 DNA: TGCAGTGCTAGAGATCAAGGGGGACACATATATGGCTACACCTTC; CDR3 protein: CSARDQGGHIYGYTF
V gene: TRBV6-1; clone size: many; D gene: TRBD1; J gene: TRBJ2-7; CDR3 DNA: TGTGCCAGCAGTCGGGACAGGGGTAACCACGAGCAGTACTTC; CDR3 protein: CASSRDRGNHEQYF
V gene: TRBV12-3/TRBV12-4; clone size: NA; D gene: NA; J gene: TRBJ2-5; CDR3 DNA: TGTGCCAGCAGTTTTCCGGAGACCCAAGAGACCCAGTACTTC; CDR3 protein: CASSFPETQETQYF
V gene: TRBV5-1; clone size: NA; D gene: NA; J gene: TRBJ2-6; CDR3 DNA: TGCGCCAGCAGCTTGGGGATGGCAGGCATGGCTGGGGCCAACGTCCTGACTTTC; CDR3 protein: CASSLGMAGMAGANVLTF
V gene: TRBV30; clone size: NA; D gene: TRBD1; J gene: TRBJ1-2; CDR3 DNA: TGTGCCTGGAGTTTTAGAGACAGGGGCTATGGCTACACCTTC; CDR3 protein: CAWSFRDRGYGYTF
V gene: TRBV12-3/TRBV12-4; clone size: medium-sized; D gene: NA; J gene: TRBJ2-1; CDR3 DNA: TGTGCCAGCAGAAGGGGCGGTGAGCAGTTCTTC; CDR3 protein: CASRRGGEQFF
V gene: TRBV2; clone size: medium-sized; D gene: TRBD1; J gene: TRBJ2-7; CDR3 DNA: TGTGCCAGCAGTGAAATTCGCCAGGGGGAGTACGAGCAGTACTTC; CDR3 protein: CASSEIRQGEYEQYF
V gene: TRBV19; clone size: few; D gene: NA; J gene: TRBJ1-1; CDR3 DNA: TGTGCCGGTAGTATAGGCCAGAACACTGAAGCTTTCTTT; CDR3 protein: CAGSIGQNTEAFF
V gene: TRBV18; clone size: NA; D gene: NA; J gene: TRBJ1-3; CDR3 DNA: TGTGCCAGCTCACCCTCTGGTATCCCTGGAAACACCATATATTTT; CDR3 protein: CASSPSGIPGNTIYF
V gene: TRBV11-3; clone size: many; D gene: TRBD1; J gene: TRBJ2-2; CDR3 DNA: TGTGCCAGCAGCTTGGACAGGGTGGACACCGGGGAGCTGTTTTTT; CDR3 protein: CASSLDRVDTGELFF
V gene: TRBV20-1; clone size: NA; D gene: TRBD2; J gene: TRBJ2-3; CDR3 DNA: TGCAGTGCTAGAGTAGCGGGGAGCACAGATACGCAGTATTTT; CDR3 protein: CSARVAGSTDTQYF
V gene: TRBV19; clone size: NA; D gene: TRBD1; J gene: TRBJ1-5; CDR3 DNA: TGTGCTAGTAGTCCGGGACAGAGGCAGCCCCAGCATTTT; CDR3 protein: CASSPGQRQPQHF
V gene: TRBV6-9; clone size: few; D gene: NA; J gene: TRBJ2-2; CDR3 DNA: TGTGCCAGCAGTTACCCCGGGGAGCTGTTTTTT; CDR3 protein: CASSYPGELFF
V gene: TRBV30; clone size: NA; D gene: NA; J gene: TRBJ1-1; CDR3 DNA: TGTGCCTGGAGTGACCCTCCGCGGGTGGGCACTGAAGCTTTCTTT; CDR3 protein: CAWSDPPRVGTEAFF
V gene: TRBV30; clone size: medium-sized; D gene: NA; J gene: TRBJ2-7; CDR3 DNA: TGTGCCTGGAGGTCGGGACACTTGTACGAGCAGTACTTC; CDR3 protein: CAWRSGHLYEQYF
V gene: TRBV20-1; clone size: NA; D gene: NA; J gene: TRBJ2-3; CDR3 DNA: TGCAGTGCTCCCTCGTTGGACGGCACAGATACGCAGTATTTT; CDR3 protein: CSAPSLDGTDTQYF
V gene: TRBV20-1; clone size: NA; D gene: TRBD1; J gene: TRBJ1-1; CDR3 DNA: TGCAGTGCTAGAGGGGACAGGGCGAGAACTGAAGCTTTCTTT; CDR3 protein: CSARGDRARTEAFF
V gene: TRBV20-1; clone size: NA; D gene: NA; J gene: TRBJ1-5; CDR3 DNA: TGCAGTGCTAGCGCAGGCACCCATCAGCCCCAGCATTTT; CDR3 protein: CSASAGTHQPQHF
V gene: TRBV7-2; clone size: few; D gene: NA; J gene: TRBJ2-1; CDR3 DNA: TGTGCCAGCAGCTTAGCGGGAATCTACAATGAGCAGTTCTTC; CDR3 protein: CASSLAGIYNEQFF
V gene: TRBV27; clone size: few; D gene: NA; J gene: TRBJ1-5; CDR3 DNA: TGTGCCAGCAACCCGGACGCTAGCAATCAGCCCCAGCATTTT; CDR3 protein: CASNPDASNQPQHF
V gene: TRBV6-1; clone size: NA; D gene: NA; J gene: TRBJ2-3; CDR3 DNA: TGTGCCAGCAGTGAACCGCCGACGGGTCCTAGCACAGATACGCAGTATTTT; CDR3 protein: CASSEPPTGPSTDTQYF
V gene: TRBV13; clone size: NA; D gene: TRBD2; J gene: TRBJ2-1; CDR3 DNA: TGTGCCAGCAGCTCGGGACTAGCGGGAGGGGTTGTCAATGAGCAGTTCTTC; CDR3 protein: CASSSGLAGGVVNEQFF
V gene: TRBV19; clone size: NA; D gene: TRBD1; J gene: TRBJ1-2; CDR3 DNA: TGTGCCAGTAGTATCCAATGGACAGGCAGCCCTGATGGCTACACCTTC; CDR3 protein: CASSIQWTGSPDGYTF
V gene: TRBV30; clone size: NA; D gene: NA; J gene: TRBJ1-1; CDR3 DNA: TGTGCCTGGAGTCATAACACTGAAGCTTTCTTT; CDR3 protein: CAWSHNTEAFF
V gene: TRBV2; clone size: NA; D gene: NA; J gene: TRBJ2-3; CDR3 DNA: TGTGCCAGCAGCCTACTAGCTAGTAGCACAGATACACAGTATTTT; CDR3 protein: CASSLLASSTDTQYF
V gene: TRBV2; clone size: NA; D gene: NA; J gene: TRBJ2-4; CDR3 DNA: TGTGCCAGCAGTGATGACACCAACATTCAGTACTTC; CDR3 protein: CASSDDTNIQYF
V gene: TRBV5-1; clone size: once; D gene: NA; J gene: TRBJ1-2; CDR3 DNA: TGCGCCAGCAGCTTGGACGGGAAGGGCTACACCTTC; CDR3 protein: CASSLDGKGYTF
V gene: TRBV20-1; clone size: medium-sized; D gene: NA; J gene: TRBJ1-5; CDR3 DNA: TGCAGTGCTAGAGGCCAGGGTAACAATCAGCCCCAGCATTTT; CDR3 protein: CSARGQGNNQPQHF
V gene: TRBV25-1; clone size: NA; D gene: NA; J gene: TRBJ1-2; CDR3 DNA: TGTGCCAGCAGTGAAGGGGGGGGCTACACCTTC; CDR3 protein: CASSEGGGYTF
V gene: TRBV28; clone size: NA; D gene: NA; J gene: TRBJ2-7; CDR3 DNA: TGTGCCAGCCAGGGGGAGGGCCTAATCGAGCAGTACTTC; CDR3 protein: CASQGEGLIEQYF
V gene: TRBV4-2; clone size: large; D gene: NA; J gene: TRBJ2-7; CDR3 DNA: TGTGCCAGCAGCCAAGGAGAAGGCGACTACGAGCAGTACTTC; CDR3 protein: CASSQGEGDYEQYF
V gene: TRBV5-1; clone size: few; D gene: NA; J gene: TRBJ2-7; CDR3 DNA: TGCGCCAGCACCCTGACGTCTGGGACCTACGAGCAGTACTTC; CDR3 protein: CASTLTSGTYEQYF
V gene: TRBV29-1; clone size: NA; D gene: NA; J gene: TRBJ2-4; CDR3 DNA: TGCAGCGTTGAATACGGGGAGGACATTCAGTACTTC; CDR3 protein: CSVEYGEDIQYF
V gene: TRBV12-3/TRBV12-4; clone size: few; D gene: TRBD1; J gene: TRBJ2-7; CDR3 DNA: TGTGCCAGCAGTTTAAGACAGGGCTACGAGCAGTACTTC; CDR3 protein: CASSLRQGYEQYF
V gene: TRBV18; clone size: NA; D gene: NA; J gene: TRBJ2-3; CDR3 DNA: TGTGCCAGCTCACCAGGAGAAGCTAGCACAGATACGCAGTATTTT; CDR3 protein: CASSPGEASTDTQYF
V gene: TRBV24-1; clone size: few; D gene: NA; J gene: TRBJ2-7; CDR3 DNA: TGTGCCACCAGTGATTTCTGGGGCGGCGAGCAGTACTTC; CDR3 protein: CATSDFWGGEQYF